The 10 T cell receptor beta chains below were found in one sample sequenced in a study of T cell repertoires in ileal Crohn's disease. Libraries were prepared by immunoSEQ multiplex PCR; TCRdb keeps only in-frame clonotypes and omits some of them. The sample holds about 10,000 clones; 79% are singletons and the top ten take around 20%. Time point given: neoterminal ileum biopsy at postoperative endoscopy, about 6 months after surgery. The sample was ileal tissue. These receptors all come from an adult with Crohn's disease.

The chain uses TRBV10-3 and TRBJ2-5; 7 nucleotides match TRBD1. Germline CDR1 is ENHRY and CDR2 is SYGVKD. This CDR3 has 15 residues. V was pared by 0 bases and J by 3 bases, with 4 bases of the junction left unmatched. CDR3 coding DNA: TGTGCCATCAGTGAGTCGGTAGGGGGCAAAGAGACCCAGTACTTC. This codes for CAISESVGGKETQYF.

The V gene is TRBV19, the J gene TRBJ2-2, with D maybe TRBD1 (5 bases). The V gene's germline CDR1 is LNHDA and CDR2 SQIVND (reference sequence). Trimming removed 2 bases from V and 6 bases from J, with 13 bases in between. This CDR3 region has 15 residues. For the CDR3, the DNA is TGTGCCAGTAGTATAAAAGGGGCCTTCCCCGGGGAGCTGTTTTTT. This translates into CASSIKGAFPGELFF.

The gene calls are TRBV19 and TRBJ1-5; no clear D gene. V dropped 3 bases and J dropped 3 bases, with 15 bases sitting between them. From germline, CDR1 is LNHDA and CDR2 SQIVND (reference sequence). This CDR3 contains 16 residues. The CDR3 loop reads CASSIAGSPSNQPQHF. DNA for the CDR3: TGTGCCAGTAGTATTGCCGGGAGCCCATCCAATCAGCCCCAGCATTTT. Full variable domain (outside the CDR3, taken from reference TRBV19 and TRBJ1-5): DGGITQSPKYLFRKEGQNVTLSCEQNLNHDAMYWYRQDPGQGLRLIYYSQIVNDFQKGDIAEGYSVSREKKESFPLTVTSAQKNPTAFYLCASSIAGSPSNQPQHFGDGTRLSIL.

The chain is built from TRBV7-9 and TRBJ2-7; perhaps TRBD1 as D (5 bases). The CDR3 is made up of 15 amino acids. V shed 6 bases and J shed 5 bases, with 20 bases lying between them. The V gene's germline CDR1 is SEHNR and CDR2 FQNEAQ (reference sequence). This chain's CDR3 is CASSFLRGQGDEQYF. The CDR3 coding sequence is TGTGCCAGCAGTTTCCTTAGGGGTCAGGGTGACGAGCAGTACTTC.

The DNA for the CDR3 is TGTGCCAGCAGACAGTCCGGGGAGCTGTTTTTT. As protein: CASRQSGELFF. The chain employs TRBV6-6 and TRBJ2-2; D gene uncertain. The CDR3 runs to 11 residues. The germline CDR1 and CDR2 sequences are MNHNY and SVGAGI (reference sequence). V lost 6 bases to trimming and J lost 6 bases, with 5 bases between them.

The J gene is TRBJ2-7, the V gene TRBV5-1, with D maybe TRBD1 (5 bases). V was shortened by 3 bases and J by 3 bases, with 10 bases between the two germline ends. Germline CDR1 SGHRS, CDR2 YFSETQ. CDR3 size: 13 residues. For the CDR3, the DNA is TGCGCCAGCAGCTCTATAGGGGTCTACGAGCAGTACTTC. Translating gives CASSSIGVYEQYF.

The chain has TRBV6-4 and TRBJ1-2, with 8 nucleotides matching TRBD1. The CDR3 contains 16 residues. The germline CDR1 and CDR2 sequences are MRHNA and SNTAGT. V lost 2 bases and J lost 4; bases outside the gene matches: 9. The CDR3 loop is CASSDTGQGVPYGYTF. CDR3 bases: TGTGCCAGCAGTGACACCGGACAGGGTGTCCCCTATGGCTACACCTTC.

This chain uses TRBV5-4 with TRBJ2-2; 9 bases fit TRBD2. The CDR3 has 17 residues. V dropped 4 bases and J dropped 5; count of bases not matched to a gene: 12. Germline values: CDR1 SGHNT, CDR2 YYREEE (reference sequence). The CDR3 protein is CASSIFYSGLATGELFF. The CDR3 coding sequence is TGTGCCAGCAGCATATTCTACTCGGGACTAGCAACCGGGGAGCTGTTTTTT.

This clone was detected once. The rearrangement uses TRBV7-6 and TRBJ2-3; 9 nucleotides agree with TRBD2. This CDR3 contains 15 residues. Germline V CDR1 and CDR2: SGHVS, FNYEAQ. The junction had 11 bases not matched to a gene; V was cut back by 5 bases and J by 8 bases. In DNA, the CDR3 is TGTGCCAGCAGCCAAATAGCGGGAGAGTCTGGTACGCAGTATTTT. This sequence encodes CASSQIAGESGTQYF.

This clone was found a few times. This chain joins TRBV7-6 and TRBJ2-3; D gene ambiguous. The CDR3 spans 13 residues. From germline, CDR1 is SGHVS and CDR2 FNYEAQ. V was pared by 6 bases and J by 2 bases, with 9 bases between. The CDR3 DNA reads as TGTGCCAGCAGTCCTACTGACACAGATACGCAGTATTTT. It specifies CASSPTDTDTQYF.